This T cell receptor beta chain was documented in a study of blood T cell repertoires in COVID-19. Study summary: The United States, Italy and Spain provided the acute and convalescent COVID-19 samples. From T cells, B-cell-depleted T cells, or PBMCs came the material, which was cDNA or gDNA.

The CDR3 runs to 17 residues. The trim removed 3 bases at V and 4 bases at J, leaving 8 bases unmatched. CDR1 is SGHRS and CDR2 is YFSETQ in the germline V gene. Original processing methods: Reference gene primer amplification gave estimated nucleated cell counts. Measured with immunoSEQ multiplex PCR; TCRdb has only the in-frame clones, and not every one. V, J and clone size are those of that table, while D and trimming were read from the DNA. The sample has 200,000 to 250,000 clones, 84% seen once; the top ten hold 1.8%. The cohort comprised adults aged 18 to 89 years residing in some 24 US areas. The sequenced material came from PBMCs or T cells enriched from blood (not recorded which). The chain employs TRBV5-1 and TRBJ2-1; TRBD2 matches at 12 bases. This TCR was sampled from a man aged 60 to 75 who had recovered from COVID-19. The CDR3 nucleotides read TGCGCCAGCAGCTCCACAGGACTAGCGGGGATATACAATGAGCAGTTCTTC. Amino acid sequence: CASSSTGLAGIYNEQFF.